Sequencing of this T cell receptor (beta chain) was carried out in a study of blood T cells in healthy people across ages. Whole-study results and caveats: Higher diversity, along with more naive CD4+ cells, distinguished long-lived donors from aged donors. The recorded TCR beta diversity per million T cells decreased in a roughly linear manner with age.

Germline loops: CDR1 MDHEN, CDR2 SYDVKM. The CDR3 spans 15 residues. V was clipped by 6 bases and J by 3 bases, with 17 bases between them. This clonotype has more than one count but fewer than ten. Its cognate antigen is unknown. The second PCR ran roughly 7 to 12 cycles with a sample-barcoded 5' primer and J-beta primers. From the 5' RACE reads, TCRdb called clonotypes with MiXCR, one entry per CDR3 protein. The sample records some 800,000 distinct CDR3 sequences, 20% to 30% being singletons. These same data were also listed under a study on T cells of mothers and their children. That work contributes: Extracted RNA, in its entirety, went into cDNA synthesis at around 1.4 ug per 15 ul. Relative to unrelated pairs, biologically related mother-child dyads exhibited marginally greater, non-significant overlap.

Sequenced material: blood. The source of this sequence is a boy aged 5-17 years in good health. This sequence joins TRBV28 and TRBJ2-5; TRBD1 is a possible D gene (5 bases). CDR3 DNA sequence: TGTGCCAGCAGGCAATATGGGGCGACGGAAGAGACCCAGTACTTC. Encoded protein: CASRQYGATEETQYF.